This T cell receptor beta chain was captured in a study of blood T cells in healthy people across ages. This CDR3 has 17 amino acids. Germline lookup yields CDR1 SGHAT and CDR2 FQNNGV. After removal of 5 bases from V and 2 bases from J, the junction contained 8 bases not matched to a gene. Then a second PCR, running about 6 to 12 cycles, was carried out with a sample-barcoded 5' primer and a J-beta primer mix. One entry per CDR3 protein, called by TCRdb with MiXCR from the 5' RACE reads. This sample carries about 730,000 distinct CDR3 sequences, around 46% of them seen once, and the ten largest clones take roughly 20%. This clonotype was recorded at least ten times.

Input material: blood. The rearrangement uses TRBV11-2 and TRBJ2-4; 11 nucleotides align to TRBD1. The clonotype originates from an older woman in good health. CDR3 loop: CASSIPGQGDSKNIQYF. The CDR3, as DNA: TGTGCCAGCAGCATTCCGGGACAGGGGGACTCCAAAAACATTCAGTACTTC.